Listed below are T cell receptor beta chains from one sample, sequenced in a study of T cells in Graves' hyperthyroidism and ophthalmopathy. TCRdb ran MiXCR on the multiplex PCR reads and lists one entry per CDR3 protein. The sample yields roughly 640,000 distinct CDR3 sequences, 15% to 20% seen once. What was sequenced was blood. The receptors originated from a woman aged 40-49 years with Graves' ophthalmopathy. Both conserved end residues are part of each CDR3.

len	j_gene	v_gene	CDR3aa
14	TRBJ2-3	TRBV7-9	CASSLRQNPDTQYF
16	TRBJ2-3	TRBV18	CASSPRARGGTDTQYF
14	TRBJ2-3	TRBV20-1	CSAPTSGRTDTQYF
16	TRBJ1-1	TRBV19	CASRRGTGGLNTEAFF
14	TRBJ1-2	TRBV4-1	CASSLGTGTYGYTF
13	TRBJ2-2	TRBV7-2	CANSPRNTGELFF
14	TRBJ2-2	TRBV2	CASRAGAGTGELFF
17	TRBJ2-7	TRBV2	CASRLGLAGGRSYEQYF
18	TRBJ2-6	TRBV5-1	CASSLGGAASSGANVLTF
18	TRBJ1-1	TRBV20-1	CSASYFQGEGRMNTEAFF
13	TRBJ1-5	TRBV6-1	CASSEWEVQPQHF
13	TRBJ2-1	TRBV28	CASSSRFYNEQFF
14	TRBJ2-1	TRBV29-1	CSVGPGGTDNEQFF
13	TRBJ1-6	TRBV28	CASSPDRNSPLHF
14	TRBJ2-7	TRBV3-1	CASSDTGNRYEQYF
13	TRBJ2-5	TRBV18	CASSPRRGETQYF
17	TRBJ2-5	TRBV11-2	CAGSQEVERGVLEAQYF
13	TRBJ1-1	TRBV18	CASSPTVNSEAFF
13	TRBJ1-1	TRBV30	CAWSPRENTEAFF
16	TRBJ1-4	TRBV7-2	CASSLNGQGAFEKLFF
15	TRBJ1-5	TRBV19	CASSRGDMGNQPQHF
15	TRBJ2-3	TRBV11-2	CASSFGNLGTDTQYF
17	TRBJ1-5	TRBV4-1	CASSQDGGGYSNQPQHF
11	TRBJ2-3	TRBV29-1	CSVGGTDTQYF
14	TRBJ2-5	TRBV28	CASNSPGASETQYF
18	TRBJ2-3	TRBV27	CASSLRSLAGVVPDTQYF